This T cell receptor (beta chain) is from a study of shared clonotypes between healthy human individuals. General study results and limits: Among non-shared clonotypes, generation probabilities were lower than among those shared by all four donors.

TCRdb's table, derived via immunoSEQ multiplex PCR, lists solely in-frame clones and lacks some. The sample has around 700,000 clones; about three quarters are singletons. About this clone itself: Its antigen is still unknown.

The CDR3 totals 16 residues. Germline lookup yields CDR1 LNHDA and CDR2 SQIVND (reference sequence). V was pared by 5 bases and J by 2 bases, with 18 bases between. The clonotype originates from a woman between 25 and 40 years old in good health. Sample: memory CD4+ T cells sorted from blood. The subset here: CD45RA-negative fraction. The V gene is TRBV19, the J gene TRBJ2-5; D is perhaps TRBD2 (7 bases). CDR3 nucleotide sequence: TGTGCCAGTAGTGTGGGGGGGGCAGTAGGGCAAGAGACCCAGTACTTC. Translated, it gives CASSVGGAVGQETQYF.